This T cell receptor beta chain was identified in a study of Graves' ophthalmopathy and Graves' hyperthyroidism. V lost 5 bases, J lost 6 bases, and 8 bases stayed unmatched. Germline CDR1 and CDR2: SGHAT and FQNNGV. The CDR3 consists of 14 residues. Findings of the study overall: Ophthalmopathy progression predictions by the model showed around 72% specificity and about 68% sensitivity. Most thyroid clonotypes with frequency above 0.001 were detected in blood too.

Transcripts of RNA were the source for amplifying TCR beta CDR3 regions. Scientists carried out first-round RT-PCR using HTBI primers and then a second-round multiplex PCR. MiXCR, run by TCRdb on the multiplex PCR reads, gives a single entry per CDR3 protein. The sample lists over a million distinct CDR3 sequences; less than 45% were seen once. This clonotype occurred a few times. As yet, its antigen is unknown. Pregnant or lactating patients and those with other autoimmune diseases or uncontrolled infections were excluded. The chain joins TRBV11-2 to TRBJ2-3, with 7 bases matching TRBD2. This receptor was taken from an adult man with Graves' hyperthyroidism. Sequencing input: peripheral blood or thyroid tissue (not recorded which). The CDR3 reads CASSREAGYDTQYF. The CDR3 DNA follows: TGTGCCAGCAGCCGGGAAGCGGGATACGATACGCAGTATTTT.